The 9 T cell receptor beta chains given below trace back to one sample, sequenced in a study of blood T cells in healthy people across ages. Primers used in a second PCR of roughly 6 to 11 cycles were a sample-barcoded 5' primer and a J-beta primer mix. TCRdb called the 5' RACE reads again in MiXCR, with one record for every CDR3 protein. The sample shows around 1,700,000 distinct CDR3 sequences, roughly 27% of them seen only once. Material for sequencing was blood. The receptors derive from a woman in her 30s in good health.

This clonotype was picked up a small number of times. The rearrangement uses TRBV24-1 and TRBJ2-1; D gene uncertain. The germline gives CDR1 KGHDR, CDR2 SFDVKD. This CDR3 has 12 amino acids. Trimming pared 3 bases from V and 9 bases from J, leaving 8 bases between. The CDR3 region has the DNA TGTGCCACCAGTGATGTACGTGGTGAGCAGTTCTTC. Protein: CATSDVRGEQFF.

A few counts support this clonotype. The junction does not match germline at one end; this may be a read error. The chain couples TRBV4-1 to TRBJ1-1, with D uncertain. CDR1 is MGHRA, CDR2 YSYEKL, per germline. The CDR3 extends over 14 amino acids. CDR3 sequence: CASSEDGGITEAFF. The CDR3 DNA sequence: TGCGCCAGCAGCGAAGACGGCGGAATCACTGAAGCTTTCTTT.

CDR3: CASSGAGYYEQYF. Here the CDR3 DNA reads TGTGCCAGCAGTGGTGCGGGCTACTACGAGCAGTACTTC. The chain is built from TRBV25-1 and TRBJ2-4; possibly TRBD2 for D (5 bases). The DNA matches TRBJ2-7 better at its end, which makes the J call doubtful. The CDR3 runs to 13 residues. CDR1 is MGHDK, CDR2 SYGVNS, per germline.

A note on this clonotype: Since the CDR3 does not end with the conserved phenylalanine or tryptophan, this likely comes from a read error. The V call is TRBV12-3 or TRBV12-4, the J call TRBJ2-1, with TRBD2 matching 10 bases. This CDR3 spans 14 amino acids. The J segment lost 6 bases and the V segment lost 6 bases, leaving 5 bases of the junction unmatched. CDR3 nucleotide sequence: TGTGCCAGCAGGGAGCGGGGGGGCCGCAATGAGCAGTTCTGC. Protein: CASRERGGRNEQFC.

A single count supports this clonotype. The V call is TRBV20-1, the J call TRBJ2-3; 7 bases are shared with TRBD1. V dropped 6 bases and J dropped 1; count of bases not matched to a gene: 4. Germline V lookup: CDR1 DFQATT, CDR2 SNEGSKA (reference sequence). The CDR3 sequence is 13 residues long. The CDR3 here is CSAGDRRTDTQYF. For the CDR3, the DNA is TGCAGTGCAGGGGACAGACGCACAGATACGCAGTATTTT.

The chain carries TRBV5-1 and TRBJ1-5, with D tentatively TRBD1 (5 bases). V was cut by 3 bases and J by 3 bases, with 16 bases left in between. CDR3 length equals 16 residues. Germline loops: CDR1 SGHRS, CDR2 YFSETQ. The CDR3 is CASSSGVLESNQPQHF. CDR3 bases: TGCGCCAGCAGCTCGGGGGTCCTAGAATCCAATCAGCCCCAGCATTTT.

This clonotype was counted a few times. The rearrangement uses TRBV28 and TRBJ1-2, with 9 bases lining up with TRBD1. Trimming at V came to 4 bases and at J to 4 bases, leaving 7 bases not matched to a gene. This CDR3 comprises 15 residues. Germline-derived CDR1 and CDR2 are MDHEN and SYDVKM. The CDR3: CASSWDRALSYGYTF. CDR3 nucleotides: TGTGCCAGCAGTTGGGACAGGGCCCTTAGCTATGGCTACACCTTC.

This clonotype has a single count. The CDR3 does not close with the conserved phenylalanine or tryptophan, likely indicating a read error. The chain carries TRBV5-1 and TRBJ2-1; TRBD1 might be the D (6 bases). CDR3 length equals 15 residues. The V and J ends lost 4 bases and 0 bases respectively, with 11 bases between them. CDR1 is SGHRS, CDR2 YFSETQ, per germline. DNA of the CDR3: TGCGCCAGCAGCCCGGACAGCTCCTCCTACAATGAGCAGTTCTTA. Protein product: CASSPDSSSYNEQFL.

As concerns this clonotype: This may stem from a read error, because a much larger clone lies one nucleotide away. The CDR3 DNA reads as TGCAGCGCCTTAACCGGACGTCTAAGCTCCTACAATGAGCAGTACTTC. As protein: CSALTGRLSSYNEQYF. The gene calls are TRBV29-1 and TRBJ2-1; no firm D call. The DNA end is a closer match to TRBJ2-7, so the J assignment may be wrong. The CDR3 runs 16 residues. The V gene's germline CDR1 is SQVTM and CDR2 ANQGSEA.